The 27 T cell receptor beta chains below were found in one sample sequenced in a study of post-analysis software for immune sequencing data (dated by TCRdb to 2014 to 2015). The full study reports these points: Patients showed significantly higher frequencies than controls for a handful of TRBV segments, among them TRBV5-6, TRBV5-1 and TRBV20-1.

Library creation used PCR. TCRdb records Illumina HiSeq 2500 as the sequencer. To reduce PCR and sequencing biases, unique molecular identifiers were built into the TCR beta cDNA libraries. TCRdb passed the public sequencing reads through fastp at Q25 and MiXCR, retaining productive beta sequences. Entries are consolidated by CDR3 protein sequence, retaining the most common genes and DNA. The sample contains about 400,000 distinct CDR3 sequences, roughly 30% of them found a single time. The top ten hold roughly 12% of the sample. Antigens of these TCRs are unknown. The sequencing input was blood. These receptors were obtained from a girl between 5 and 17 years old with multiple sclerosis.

This chain's CDR3 is CASSAGGGTADEQFF. CDR3 DNA sequence: TGTGCCAGCAGCGCGGGCGGGGGAACGGCGGATGAGCAGTTCTTC. The rearrangement links TRBV9 to TRBJ2-1; 7 nucleotides match TRBD2. CDR1 and CDR2 from the germline V gene are SGDLS and YYNGEE. V was clipped by 3 bases and J by 8 bases; unmatched bases: 11. The CDR3 consists of 15 residues.

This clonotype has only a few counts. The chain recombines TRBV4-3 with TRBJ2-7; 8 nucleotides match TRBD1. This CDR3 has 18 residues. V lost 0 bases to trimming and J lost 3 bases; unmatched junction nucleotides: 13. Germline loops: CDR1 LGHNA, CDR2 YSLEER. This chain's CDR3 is CASSQDRRLGTGVYEQYF. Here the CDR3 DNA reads TGCGCCAGCAGCCAAGATCGCCGCCTGGGGACAGGAGTCTACGAGCAGTACTTC.

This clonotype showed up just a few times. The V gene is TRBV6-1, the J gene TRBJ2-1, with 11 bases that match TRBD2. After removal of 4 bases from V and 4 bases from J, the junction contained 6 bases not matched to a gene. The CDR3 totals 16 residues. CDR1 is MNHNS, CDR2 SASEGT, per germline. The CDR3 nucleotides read TGTGCCAGCAGTGCGGAACTAGCGGGGGCGTACAATGAGCAGTTCTTC. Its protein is CASSAELAGAYNEQFF.

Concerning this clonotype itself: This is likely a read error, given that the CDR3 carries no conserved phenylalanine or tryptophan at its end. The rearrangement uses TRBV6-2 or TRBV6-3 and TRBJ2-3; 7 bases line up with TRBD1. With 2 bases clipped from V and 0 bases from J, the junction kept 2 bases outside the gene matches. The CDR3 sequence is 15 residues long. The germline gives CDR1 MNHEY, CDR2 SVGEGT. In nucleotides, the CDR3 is TGTGCCAGCAGTTACGGGACAGCGAGCACAGATACGCAGTATTCT. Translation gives CASSYGTASTDTQYS.

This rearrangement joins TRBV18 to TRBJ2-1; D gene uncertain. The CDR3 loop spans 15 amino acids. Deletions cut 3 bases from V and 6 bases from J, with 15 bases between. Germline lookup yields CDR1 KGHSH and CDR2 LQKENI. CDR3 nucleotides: TGTGCCAGCTCACCGGGCCGAATCCCCGGCAATGAGCAGTTCTTC. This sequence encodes CASSPGRIPGNEQFF.

CDR3 protein: CASSFSVGTGPYEQYF. The CDR3, as DNA: TGTGCCAGCAGTTTTTCAGTCGGGACAGGCCCCTACGAGCAGTACTTC. V usage is TRBV12-3 or TRBV12-4 and J usage is TRBJ2-7, with TRBD1 matching over 8 bases. V dropped 3 bases and J dropped 2; count of bases not matched to a gene: 9. The CDR3 spans 16 residues.

Here the CDR3 reads CASSPGAGPAGEKTQYF. Written as DNA, the CDR3 is TGTGCCAGCTCACCAGGGGCAGGCCCAGCAGGGGAGAAGACCCAGTACTTC. V gene TRBV18 combines with J gene TRBJ2-5; possibly TRBD1 for D (6 bases). Germline V gene data show CDR1 as KGHSH and CDR2 as LQKENI. The CDR3 covers 17 residues. The V end lost 2 bases, the J end lost 6 bases, and 22 bases lay between the germline ends.

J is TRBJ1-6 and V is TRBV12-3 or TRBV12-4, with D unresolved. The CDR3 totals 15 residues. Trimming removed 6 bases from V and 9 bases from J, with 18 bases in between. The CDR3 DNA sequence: TGTGCCAGCAGCCTCGAGGCCGGGATCGGTTCACCCCTCCACTTT. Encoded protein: CASSLEAGIGSPLHF.

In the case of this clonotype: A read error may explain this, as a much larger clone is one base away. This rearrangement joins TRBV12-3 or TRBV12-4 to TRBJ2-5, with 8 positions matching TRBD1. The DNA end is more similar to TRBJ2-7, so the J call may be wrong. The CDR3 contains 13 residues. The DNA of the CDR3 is TGTGCCAGCACCCGGGACAGGTCCTACGAGCAGTACTTC. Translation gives CASTRDRSYEQYF.

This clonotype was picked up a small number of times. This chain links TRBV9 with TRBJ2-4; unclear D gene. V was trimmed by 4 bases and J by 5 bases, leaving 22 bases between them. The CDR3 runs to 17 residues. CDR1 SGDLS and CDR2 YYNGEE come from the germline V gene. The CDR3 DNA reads TGTGCCAGCAGCACTCAGGACGGAGCGTCCGGAGAAAACATTCAGTACTTC. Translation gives CASSTQDGASGENIQYF.

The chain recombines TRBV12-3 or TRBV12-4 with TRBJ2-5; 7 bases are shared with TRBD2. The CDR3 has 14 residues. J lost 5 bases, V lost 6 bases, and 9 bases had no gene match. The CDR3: CASRLYGGYETQYF. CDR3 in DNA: TGTGCCAGCAGGTTATACGGGGGGTACGAGACCCAGTACTTC.

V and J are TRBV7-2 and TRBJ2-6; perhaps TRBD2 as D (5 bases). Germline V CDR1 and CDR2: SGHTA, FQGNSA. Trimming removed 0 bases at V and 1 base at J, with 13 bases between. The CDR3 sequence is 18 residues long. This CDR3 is CASSLAGGHLSGANVLTF. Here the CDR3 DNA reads TGTGCCAGCAGCTTAGCCGGAGGCCACCTTTCTGGGGCCAACGTCCTGACTTTC.

DNA of the CDR3: TGTGCCAGCAGTCGGCCCCGGGACGGCCAACAAGAGACCCAGTACTTC. This sequence encodes CASSRPRDGQQETQYF. This chain uses TRBV6-6 with TRBJ2-5; the D call may be TRBD1 or TRBD2 (5 bases each). Per germline, CDR1 MNHNY and CDR2 SVGAGI (reference sequence). Between the trimmed V and J ends, which lost 5 bases and 2 bases, there was a span of 18 bases. This CDR3 region has 16 residues.

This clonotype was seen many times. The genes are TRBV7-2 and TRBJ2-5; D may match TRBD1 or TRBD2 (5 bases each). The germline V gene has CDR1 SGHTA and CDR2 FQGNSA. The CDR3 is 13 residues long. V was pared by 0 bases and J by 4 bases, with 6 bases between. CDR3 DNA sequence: TGTGCCAGCAGCTTAGCTGGGGGAGAGACCCAGTACTTC. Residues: CASSLAGGETQYF.

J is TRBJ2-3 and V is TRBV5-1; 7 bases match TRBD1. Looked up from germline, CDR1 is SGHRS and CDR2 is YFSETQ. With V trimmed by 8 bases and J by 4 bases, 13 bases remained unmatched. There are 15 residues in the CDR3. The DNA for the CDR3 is TGCGCCAGTCGTAAGACAGGGAGTGAAGCAGATACGCAGTATTTT. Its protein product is CASRKTGSEADTQYF.

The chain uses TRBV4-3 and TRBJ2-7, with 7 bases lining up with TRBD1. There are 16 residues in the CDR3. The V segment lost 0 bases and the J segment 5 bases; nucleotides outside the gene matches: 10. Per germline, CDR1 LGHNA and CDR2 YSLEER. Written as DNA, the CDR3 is TGCGCCAGCAGCCAAGATCTAGTACAGGGGCAGAACGAGCAGTACTTC. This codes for CASSQDLVQGQNEQYF.

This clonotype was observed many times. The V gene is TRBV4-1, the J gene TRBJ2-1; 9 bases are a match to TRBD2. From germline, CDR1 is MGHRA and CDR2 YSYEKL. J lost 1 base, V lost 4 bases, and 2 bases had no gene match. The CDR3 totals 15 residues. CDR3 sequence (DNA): TGCGCCAGCAGCCCAAGCGGGGGGTCCTACAATGAGCAGTTCTTC. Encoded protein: CASSPSGGSYNEQFF.

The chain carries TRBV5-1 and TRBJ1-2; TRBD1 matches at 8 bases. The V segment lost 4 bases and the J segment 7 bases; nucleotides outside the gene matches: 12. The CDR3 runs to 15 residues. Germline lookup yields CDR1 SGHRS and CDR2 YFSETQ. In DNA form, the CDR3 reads TGCGCCAGCAGCGTGGACCGGACAGGGATCTCTGGCTACACCTTC. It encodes CASSVDRTGISGYTF.

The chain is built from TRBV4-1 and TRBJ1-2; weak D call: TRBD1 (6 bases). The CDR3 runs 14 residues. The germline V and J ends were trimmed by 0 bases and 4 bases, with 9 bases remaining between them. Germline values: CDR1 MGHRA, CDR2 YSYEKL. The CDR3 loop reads CASSQDQGIYGYTF. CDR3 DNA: TGCGCCAGCAGCCAAGATCAGGGGATCTATGGCTACACCTTC.

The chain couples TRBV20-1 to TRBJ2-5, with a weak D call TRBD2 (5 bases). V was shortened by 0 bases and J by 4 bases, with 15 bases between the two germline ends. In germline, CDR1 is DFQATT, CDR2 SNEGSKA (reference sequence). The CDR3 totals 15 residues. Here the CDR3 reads CSARDVIAPLETQYF. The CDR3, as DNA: TGCAGTGCTAGAGATGTTATAGCGCCTTTAGAGACCCAGTACTTC.

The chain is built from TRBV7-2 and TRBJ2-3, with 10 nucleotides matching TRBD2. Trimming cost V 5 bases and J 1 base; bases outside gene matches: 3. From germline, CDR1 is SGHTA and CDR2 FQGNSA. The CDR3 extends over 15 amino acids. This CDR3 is CASSASGGRTDTQYF. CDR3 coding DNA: TGTGCCAGCAGCGCTAGCGGGGGCCGCACAGATACGCAGTATTTT.

The CDR3 loop is CASSKTTGTGGARGWNEQFF. The CDR3 DNA sequence: TGTGCCAGCAGCAAAACTACCGGGACAGGGGGCGCGAGGGGTTGGAATGAGCAGTTCTTC. The J gene is TRBJ2-1, the V gene TRBV9, with TRBD1 identical over 12 bases. The CDR3 runs to 20 residues. Looked up from germline, CDR1 is SGDLS and CDR2 is YYNGEE. V gave up 4 bases and J gave up 7 bases; unmatched junction bases: 21. The variable domain in full, completed from reference TRBV9 and TRBJ2-1, reads DSGVTQTPKHLITATGQRVTLRCSPRSGDLSVYWYQQSLDQGLQFLIQYYNGEERAKGNILERFSAQQFPDLHSELNLSSLELGDSALYFCASSKTTGTGGARGWNEQFFGPGTRLTVL.

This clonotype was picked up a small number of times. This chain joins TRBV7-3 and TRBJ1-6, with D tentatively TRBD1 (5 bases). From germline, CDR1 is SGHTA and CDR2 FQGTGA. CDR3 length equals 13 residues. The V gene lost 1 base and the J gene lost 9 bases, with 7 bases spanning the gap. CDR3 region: CASSLIGGSPLHF. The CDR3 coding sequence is TGTGCCAGCAGCTTAATCGGGGGTTCACCCCTCCACTTT.

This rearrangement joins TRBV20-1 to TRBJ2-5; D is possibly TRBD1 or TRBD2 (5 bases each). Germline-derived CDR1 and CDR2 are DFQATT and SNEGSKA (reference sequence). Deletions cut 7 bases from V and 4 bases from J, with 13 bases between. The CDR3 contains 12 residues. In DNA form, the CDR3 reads TGCAGTGGGACGGGGCAGGGAGAGACCCAGTACTTC. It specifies CSGTGQGETQYF.

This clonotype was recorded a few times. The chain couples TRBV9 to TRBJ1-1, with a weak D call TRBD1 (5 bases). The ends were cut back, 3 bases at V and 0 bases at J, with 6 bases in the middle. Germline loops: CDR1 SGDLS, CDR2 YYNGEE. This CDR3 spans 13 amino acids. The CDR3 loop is CASSGQMNTEAFF. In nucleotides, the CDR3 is TGTGCCAGCAGCGGACAGATGAACACTGAAGCTTTCTTT.

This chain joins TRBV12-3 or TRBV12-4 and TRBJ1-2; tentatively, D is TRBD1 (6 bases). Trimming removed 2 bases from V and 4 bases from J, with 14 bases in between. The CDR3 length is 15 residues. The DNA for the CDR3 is TGTGCCAGCAGTTTATGGGGGGCGTCTGGCTATGGCTACACCTTC. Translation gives CASSLWGASGYGYTF.

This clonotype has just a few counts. CDR3 sequence (DNA): TGCAGTGCTAGAGTCACGGGCCAGCAAGAGACCCAGTACTTC. Translated, it gives CSARVTGQQETQYF. The chain couples TRBV20-1 to TRBJ2-5, with D hard to call. This CDR3 comprises 14 residues. CDR1 is DFQATT and CDR2 is SNEGSKA in the germline V gene (reference sequence). Trimming removed 1 base from V and 2 bases from J, with 11 bases in between.